Only one count was recorded for the clone carrying this T cell receptor (beta chain). This sample is drawn from a study of shared clonotypes between healthy human individuals. For each subset, genomic DNA was distributed in equal portions over several immunoSEQ plates. This table comes from immunoSEQ multiplex PCR, and its TCRdb copy is limited to in-frame clones, with some not included. The data show around 1.9 million clones, about 92% seen once. CDR1 and CDR2 (germline): MNHNY, SVGAGI (reference sequence). The CDR3 runs to 10 residues. Trimming removed 4 bases at V and 7 bases at J, with 5 bases between. Naive CD8 cells, CD45RO-negative and positively selected for CCR7, excluded terminally differentiated effector memory CD45RA+ cells.

This clonotype was sampled from a man between 18 and 35 years old in good health. Some clones in this sample may be carry-over from other donors' samples. The chain couples TRBV6-6 to TRBJ2-7; D call uncertain. Sequenced: naive CD8+ T cells from PBMCs. CDR3 nucleotides: TGTGCCAGCAGTTCTAGGGAGCAGTACTTC. The encoded protein is CASSSREQYF.